Listed below are T cell receptor beta chains from one sample, sequenced in a study of blood T cell repertoires in COVID-19. Profiling relied on immunoSEQ multiplex PCR, and the TCRdb table lists in-frame clones only, not all of them. The table has roughly 250,000 clones, under 95% seen once. Sequencing used PBMCs or T cells enriched from blood (not recorded which). These receptors all come from a woman aged 18-29 years who had recovered from COVID-19. Both conserved end residues are part of each CDR3. D genes are given only for firm matches. The size field is filled for only some rows; it gives once, few, many or a size class.

D: TRBD1
length: 15
size: .
V: TRBV18
J: TRBJ1-1
CDR3: CASSKGQALNTEAFF
DNA: TGTGCCAGCTCGAAGGGACAGGCACTGAACACTGAAGCTTTCTTT

D: .
length: 13
size: .
V: TRBV29-1
J: TRBJ1-1
CDR3: CSVGGRMNTEAFF
DNA: TGCAGCGTGGGTGGGAGGATGAACACTGAAGCTTTCTTT

D: .
length: 15
size: .
V: TRBV3-1/TRBV3-2
J: TRBJ2-1
CDR3: CASSQLAGVYNEQFF
DNA: TGTGCCAGCAGCCAACTGGCAGGGGTTTACAATGAGCAGTTCTTC

D: TRBD1
length: 14
size: .
V: TRBV5-1
J: TRBJ1-4
CDR3: CASSLDRGGEKLFF
DNA: TGCGCCAGCAGCTTGGACAGGGGGGGTGAAAAACTGTTTTTT

D: .
length: 14
size: .
V: TRBV7-6
J: TRBJ2-2
CDR3: CASSLAPETGELFF
DNA: TGTGCCAGCAGCTTAGCCCCCGAGACCGGGGAGCTGTTTTTT

D: TRBD2
length: 15
size: .
V: TRBV10-3
J: TRBJ2-1
CDR3: CAISTSGGSYNEQFF
DNA: TGTGCCATCAGTACTAGCGGGGGTTCCTACAATGAGCAGTTCTTC

D: .
length: 15
size: .
V: TRBV2
J: TRBJ1-1
CDR3: CASGLRSGRNTEAFF
DNA: TGTGCCAGCGGGCTGAGGTCAGGGCGGAACACTGAAGCTTTCTTT

D: TRBD2
length: 15
size: .
V: TRBV6-5
J: TRBJ2-7
CDR3: CATSLAGGSAYEQYF
DNA: TGTGCCACCTCCCTAGCGGGAGGAAGCGCCTACGAGCAGTACTTC

D: .
length: 15
size: .
V: TRBV12-2
J: TRBJ1-4
CDR3: CASRFVRWRREKLFF
DNA: TGTGCAAGTCGCTTCGTTCGCTGGAGGCGCGAAAAACTGTTTTTT

D: TRBD2
length: 13
size: once
V: TRBV2
J: TRBJ2-7
CDR3: CASSDGTSFEQYF
DNA: TGTGCCAGCAGTGATGGGACTAGTTTCGAGCAGTACTTC

D: TRBD2
length: 15
size: .
V: TRBV5-1
J: TRBJ2-7
CDR3: CASSLFPGEGYEQYF
DNA: TGCGCCAGCAGCTTATTTCCGGGGGAGGGCTACGAGCAGTACTTC

D: .
length: 14
size: once
V: TRBV24-1
J: TRBJ1-1
CDR3: CATSDGGATGLAFF
DNA: TGTGCCACCAGTGATGGGGGGGCAACAGGACTGGCTTTCTTT

D: TRBD1
length: 16
size: .
V: TRBV9
J: TRBJ1-4
CDR3: CASSVRPGGAGEKLFF
DNA: TGTGCCAGCAGCGTTCGACCAGGGGGCGCGGGTGAAAAACTGTTTTTT

D: .
length: 12
size: .
V: TRBV3-1/TRBV3-2
J: TRBJ2-3
CDR3: CASSPQRDTQYF
DNA: TGTGCCAGCAGCCCCCAGAGGGATACGCAGTATTTT

D: .
length: 13
size: .
V: TRBV9
J: TRBJ1-3
CDR3: CASSVATGDTIYF
DNA: TGTGCCAGCAGCGTAGCTACGGGGGACACCATATATTTT

D: TRBD1
length: 16
size: .
V: TRBV15
J: TRBJ2-6
CDR3: CATSAGQGSGANVLTF
DNA: TGTGCCACCAGCGCCGGACAGGGTTCTGGGGCCAACGTCCTGACTTTC

D: .
length: 14
size: .
V: TRBV24-1
J: TRBJ2-1
CDR3: CATSDRQIYNEQFF
DNA: TGTGCCACCAGTGATCGACAGATTTACAATGAGCAGTTCTTC

D: .
length: 14
size: .
V: TRBV2
J: TRBJ2-7
CDR3: CASSELDSPYEQYF
DNA: TGTGCCAGCAGTGAGCTGGACAGTCCCTACGAGCAGTACTTC

D: TRBD1
length: 14
size: .
V: TRBV9
J: TRBJ1-3
CDR3: CASSVGTAGNTIYF
DNA: TGTGCCAGCAGCGTCGGGACAGCTGGAAACACCATATATTTT

D: .
length: 13
size: .
V: TRBV5-1
J: TRBJ2-1
CDR3: CASSSTKIGEQFF
DNA: TGCGCCAGCAGCTCGACAAAAATCGGTGAGCAGTTCTTC

D: .
length: 13
size: .
V: TRBV5-1
J: TRBJ1-2
CDR3: CASSPGGYYGYTF
DNA: TGCGCCAGCAGCCCCGGGGGGTACTATGGCTACACCTTC

D: .
length: 15
size: .
V: TRBV7-8
J: TRBJ2-1
CDR3: CASSSLLVSYNEQFF
DNA: TGTGCCAGCAGCTCACTACTAGTGTCCTACAATGAGCAGTTCTTC

D: .
length: 14
size: .
V: TRBV7-2
J: TRBJ1-2
CDR3: CASSLGPQDYGYTF
DNA: TGTGCCAGCAGCTTAGGTCCGCAGGACTATGGCTACACCTTC

D: TRBD1
length: 16
size: .
V: TRBV4-1
J: TRBJ1-3
CDR3: CASSPRDRGSGNTIYF
DNA: TGCGCCAGCAGCCCTAGGGACAGGGGTTCTGGAAACACCATATATTTT

D: .
length: 16
size: few
V: TRBV28
J: TRBJ1-1
CDR3: CASTGAGWFMNTEAFF
DNA: TGTGCCAGCACTGGGGCAGGGTGGTTCATGAACACTGAAGCTTTCTTT

D: TRBD1
length: 13
size: .
V: TRBV12-3/TRBV12-4
J: TRBJ1-4
CDR3: CASSRTGSEKLFF
DNA: TGTGCCAGCAGTCGGACAGGGAGTGAAAAACTGTTTTTT

D: .
length: 10
size: .
V: TRBV28
J: TRBJ2-1
CDR3: CASSLREQFF
DNA: TGTGCCAGCAGTTTGCGTGAGCAGTTCTTC

D: .
length: 13
size: .
V: TRBV18
J: TRBJ1-3
CDR3: CASTPQSGNTIYF
DNA: TGTGCCAGCACCCCCCAGTCTGGAAACACCATATATTTT